This is a list of T cell receptor beta chains from one sample in a study of T-cell memory formation after mild COVID-19. MiXCR, applied by TCRdb to the 5' RACE reads, yields one record per CDR3 protein. The repertoire consists of about 270,000 distinct CDR3 sequences, with over 15% occurring once and the leading ten covering under 25%. Material: PBMCs or a T cell subset sorted from them (not recorded which). Receptors were obtained from a man aged 18 to 30 who had mild COVID-19 (a few samples of this study predate the infection). Cell type and time point are not known. Both conserved end residues are part of each CDR3. The D gene is left open where the match is weak. Size is omitted from some rows. Given values are once, few, many or a class for expanded clones.

abundance: many
j_gene: TRBJ1-2
v_gene: TRBV6-4
d_gene: .
CDR3aa: CASSSDSYGYTF
CDR3nt: TGTGCCAGCAGTTCGGACAGCTATGGCTACACCTTC

abundance: many
j_gene: TRBJ1-4
v_gene: TRBV4-1
d_gene: .
CDR3aa: CASSQGSGDNEKLFF
CDR3nt: TGCGCCAGCAGCCAAGGGTCCGGGGATAATGAAAAACTGTTTTTT

abundance: few
j_gene: TRBJ2-5
v_gene: TRBV18
d_gene: TRBD2
CDR3aa: CASSYPGLDETQYF
CDR3nt: TGTGCCAGCTCCTACCCGGGACTAGACGAGACCCAGTACTTC

abundance: many
j_gene: TRBJ2-3
v_gene: TRBV7-9
d_gene: .
CDR3aa: CASSLDGYTDTQYF
CDR3nt: TGTGCCAGCAGCTTAGACGGTTATACAGATACGCAGTATTTT

abundance: once
j_gene: TRBJ1-1
v_gene: TRBV12-3/TRBV12-4
d_gene: TRBD1
CDR3aa: CASSEYLPGQYTEAFF
CDR3nt: TGTGCCAGCAGTGAATACCTCCCGGGACAGTACACTGAAGCTTTCTTT

abundance: .
j_gene: TRBJ2-1
v_gene: TRBV7-9
d_gene: TRBD2
CDR3aa: CASSPIAGTDYNEQFF
CDR3nt: TGTGCCAGCAGCCCCATAGCGGGGACGGATTACAATGAGCAGTTCTTC

abundance: many
j_gene: TRBJ2-3
v_gene: TRBV18
d_gene: TRBD1
CDR3aa: CASSQEIQGGTDTQYF
CDR3nt: TGTGCCAGCTCACAAGAAATTCAGGGGGGCACAGATACGCAGTATTTT

abundance: .
j_gene: TRBJ1-4
v_gene: TRBV11-2
d_gene: .
CDR3aa: CASSSKLNRAVNEKLFF
CDR3nt: TGTGCCAGCAGCTCGAAACTGAACAGGGCGGTTAATGAAAAACTGTTTTTT

abundance: few
j_gene: TRBJ2-5
v_gene: TRBV5-1
d_gene: .
CDR3aa: CASSLGQGRGETQYF
CDR3nt: TGCGCCAGCAGCTTGGGACAGGGGAGGGGAGAGACCCAGTACTTC

abundance: few
j_gene: TRBJ1-5
v_gene: TRBV30
d_gene: .
CDR3aa: CAWNIFLQPQHF
CDR3nt: TGTGCCTGGAATATCTTTCTGCAGCCCCAGCATTTT

abundance: .
j_gene: TRBJ2-1
v_gene: TRBV12-3/TRBV12-4
d_gene: TRBD1
CDR3aa: CASSRADRVQFF
CDR3nt: TGTGCCAGCAGTCGAGCAGACAGGGTGCAGTTCTTC

abundance: .
j_gene: TRBJ2-5
v_gene: TRBV9
d_gene: .
CDR3aa: CASSVGIVGQETQYF
CDR3nt: TGTGCCAGCAGCGTAGGGATCGTCGGACAAGAGACCCAGTACTTC

abundance: .
j_gene: TRBJ2-6
v_gene: TRBV24-1
d_gene: TRBD1
CDR3aa: CATGDTGTGFSGANVLTF
CDR3nt: TGTGCCACCGGGGACACCGGGACAGGGTTCTCTGGGGCCAACGTCCTGACTTTC

abundance: .
j_gene: TRBJ2-3
v_gene: TRBV29-1
d_gene: .
CDR3aa: CSVEISMGADTQYF
CDR3nt: TGCAGCGTTGAAATCAGTATGGGGGCAGATACGCAGTATTTT

abundance: many
j_gene: TRBJ2-1
v_gene: TRBV5-1
d_gene: TRBD2
CDR3aa: CASSFLNGLAGTSEQFF
CDR3nt: TGCGCCAGCAGCTTCCTCAACGGACTAGCAGGGACAAGTGAGCAGTTCTTC

abundance: many
j_gene: TRBJ2-5
v_gene: TRBV7-2
d_gene: TRBD2
CDR3aa: CASSPGGVSGETQYF
CDR3nt: TGTGCCAGCAGCCCGGGGGGAGTATCGGGAGAGACCCAGTACTTC

abundance: .
j_gene: TRBJ2-1
v_gene: TRBV7-2
d_gene: .
CDR3aa: CASSLDLRGGNEQFF
CDR3nt: TGTGCCAGCAGCTTAGACCTCCGGGGTGGCAATGAGCAGTTCTTC

abundance: few
j_gene: TRBJ2-7
v_gene: TRBV20-1
d_gene: .
CDR3aa: CSARFFSYEQYF
CDR3nt: TGCAGTGCTAGGTTCTTCTCCTACGAGCAGTACTTC

abundance: few
j_gene: TRBJ2-4
v_gene: TRBV28
d_gene: TRBD1
CDR3aa: CASSNRGILAKNIQYF
CDR3nt: TGTGCCAGCAGTAACAGGGGGATATTAGCCAAAAACATTCAGTACTTC

abundance: many
j_gene: TRBJ2-1
v_gene: TRBV28
d_gene: .
CDR3aa: CASSLLPTAYNEQFF
CDR3nt: TGTGCCAGCAGTCTACTTCCGACAGCCTACAATGAGCAGTTCTTC

abundance: .
j_gene: TRBJ2-4
v_gene: TRBV13
d_gene: TRBD1
CDR3aa: CASSTEGTGDRFPKNIQYF
CDR3nt: TGTGCCAGCAGCACAGAAGGGACAGGGGATCGATTTCCCAAAAACATTCAGTACTTC

abundance: .
j_gene: TRBJ1-6
v_gene: TRBV7-3
d_gene: TRBD1
CDR3aa: CASSPTGETPLHF
CDR3nt: TGTGCCAGCAGCCCGACAGGGGAAACACCCCTCCACTTT

abundance: few
j_gene: TRBJ2-7
v_gene: TRBV28
d_gene: .
CDR3aa: CASSLYRREQYF
CDR3nt: TGTGCCAGCAGTTTGTACAGGAGAGAGCAGTACTTC

abundance: .
j_gene: TRBJ1-1
v_gene: TRBV7-6
d_gene: .
CDR3aa: CASSLTPTPNTEAFF
CDR3nt: TGTGCCAGCAGCCTCACTCCAACACCAAACACTGAAGCTTTCTTT

abundance: .
j_gene: TRBJ1-2
v_gene: TRBV20-1
d_gene: TRBD1
CDR3aa: CSASRDRGQGYTF
CDR3nt: TGCAGTGCTTCACGGGACAGGGGGCAGGGCTACACCTTC

abundance: few
j_gene: TRBJ2-2
v_gene: TRBV7-9
d_gene: .
CDR3aa: CASSLVTGYLSTGELFF
CDR3nt: TGTGCCAGCAGCTTAGTGACGGGATACCTAAGTACCGGGGAGCTGTTTTTT

abundance: few
j_gene: TRBJ2-7
v_gene: TRBV6-5
d_gene: .
CDR3aa: CASMAQGEGDEQYF
CDR3nt: TGTGCCAGCATGGCCCAGGGCGAAGGAGACGAGCAGTACTTC

abundance: few
j_gene: TRBJ1-5
v_gene: TRBV7-9
d_gene: .
CDR3aa: CASSRSGGQPQHF
CDR3nt: TGTGCCAGCAGCCGTTCAGGCGGACAGCCCCAGCATTTT

abundance: few
j_gene: TRBJ2-3
v_gene: TRBV20-1
d_gene: TRBD2
CDR3aa: CSASTGLAHADTQYF
CDR3nt: TGCAGTGCTAGTACGGGACTAGCTCACGCAGATACGCAGTATTTT